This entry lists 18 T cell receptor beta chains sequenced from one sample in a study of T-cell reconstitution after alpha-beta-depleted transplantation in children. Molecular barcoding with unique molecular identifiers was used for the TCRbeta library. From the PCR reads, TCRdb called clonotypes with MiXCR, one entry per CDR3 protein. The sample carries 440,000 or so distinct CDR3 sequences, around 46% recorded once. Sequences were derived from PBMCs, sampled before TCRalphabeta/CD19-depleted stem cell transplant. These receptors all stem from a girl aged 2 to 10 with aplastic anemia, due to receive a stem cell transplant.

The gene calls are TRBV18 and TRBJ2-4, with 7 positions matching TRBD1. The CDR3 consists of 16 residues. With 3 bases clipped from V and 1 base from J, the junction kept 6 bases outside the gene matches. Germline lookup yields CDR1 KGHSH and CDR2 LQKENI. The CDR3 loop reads CASSPQQGKAKNIQYF. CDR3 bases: TGTGCCAGCTCACCGCAACAGGGGAAGGCCAAAAACATTCAGTACTTC. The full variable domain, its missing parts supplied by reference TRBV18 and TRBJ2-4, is NAGVMQNPRHLVRRRGQEARLRCSPMKGHSHVYWYRQLPEEGLKFMVYLQKENIIDESGMPKERFSAEFPKEGPSILRIQQVVRGDSAAYFCASSPQQGKAKNIQYFGAGTRLSVL.

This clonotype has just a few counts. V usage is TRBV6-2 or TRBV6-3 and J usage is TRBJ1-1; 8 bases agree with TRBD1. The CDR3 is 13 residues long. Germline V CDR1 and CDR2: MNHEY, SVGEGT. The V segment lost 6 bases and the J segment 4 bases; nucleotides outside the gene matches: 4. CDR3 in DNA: TGTGCCAGCAGGCAGGGGGCTTCCACTGAAGCTTTCTTT. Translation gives CASRQGASTEAFF.

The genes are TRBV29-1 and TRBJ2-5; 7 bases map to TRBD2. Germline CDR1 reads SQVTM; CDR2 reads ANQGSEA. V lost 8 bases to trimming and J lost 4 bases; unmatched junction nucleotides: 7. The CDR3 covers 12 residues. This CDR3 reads CSSRGVGETQYF. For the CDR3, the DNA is TGCAGCTCTCGGGGGGTAGGAGAGACCCAGTACTTC.

The CDR3 DNA follows: TGCAGTGCTAGGGCCGGGACAGGTACCTACGAGCAGTACTTC. Translating it yields CSARAGTGTYEQYF. This sequence joins TRBV20-1 and TRBJ2-7, with 8 bases identical to TRBD1. The CDR3 is 14 amino acids. Unmatched junction bases numbered 6, after V lost 3 bases and J lost 2 bases. Germline CDR1 reads DFQATT; CDR2 reads SNEGSKA (reference sequence).

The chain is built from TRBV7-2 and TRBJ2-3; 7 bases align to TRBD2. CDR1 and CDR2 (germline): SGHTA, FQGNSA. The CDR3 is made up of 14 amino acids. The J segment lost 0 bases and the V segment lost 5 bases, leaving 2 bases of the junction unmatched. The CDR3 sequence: CASSPAGSTDTQYF. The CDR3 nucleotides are TGTGCCAGCAGCCCAGCGGGGAGCACAGATACGCAGTATTTT.

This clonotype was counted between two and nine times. CDR3 in DNA: TGCGCCAGCAGCTTGGAAGGCCCTCTGAACACCGGGGAGCTGTTTTTT. Its protein product is CASSLEGPLNTGELFF. V and J are TRBV5-1 and TRBJ2-2; D unresolved. The CDR3 contains 16 residues. CDR1 is SGHRS, CDR2 YFSETQ, per germline. With 0 bases removed from V and 1 base from J, the gap between germline ends came to 10 bases.

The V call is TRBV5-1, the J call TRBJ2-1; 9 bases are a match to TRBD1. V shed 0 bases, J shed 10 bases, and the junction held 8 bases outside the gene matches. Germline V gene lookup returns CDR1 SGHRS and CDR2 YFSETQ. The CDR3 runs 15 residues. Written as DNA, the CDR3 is TGCGCCAGCAGCTTGGATGGGACAGGGCGCAACGAGCAGTTCTTC. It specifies CASSLDGTGRNEQFF. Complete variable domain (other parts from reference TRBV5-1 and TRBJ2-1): KAGVTQTPRYLIKTRGQQVTLSCSPISGHRSVSWYQQTPGQGLQFLFEYFSETQRNKGNFPGRFSGRQFSNSRSEMNVSTLELGDSALYLCASSLDGTGRNEQFFGPGTRLTVL.

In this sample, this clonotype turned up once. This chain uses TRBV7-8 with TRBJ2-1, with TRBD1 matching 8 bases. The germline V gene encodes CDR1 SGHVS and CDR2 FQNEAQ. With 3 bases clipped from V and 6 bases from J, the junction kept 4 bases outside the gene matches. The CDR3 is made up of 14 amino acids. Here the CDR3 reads CASSFRQGINEQFF. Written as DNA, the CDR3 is TGTGCCAGCAGCTTCCGACAGGGGATCAATGAGCAGTTCTTC. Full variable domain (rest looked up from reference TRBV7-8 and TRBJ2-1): GAGVSQSPRYKVAKRGQDVALRCDPISGHVSLFWYQQALGQGPEFLTYFQNEAQLDKSGLPSDRFFAERPEGSVSTLKIQRTQQEDSAVYLCASSFRQGINEQFFGPGTRLTVL.

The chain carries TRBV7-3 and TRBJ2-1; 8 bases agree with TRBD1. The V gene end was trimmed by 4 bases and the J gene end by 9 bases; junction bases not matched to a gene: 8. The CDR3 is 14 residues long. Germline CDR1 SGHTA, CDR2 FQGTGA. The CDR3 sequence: CASSSRGPGSEQFF. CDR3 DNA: TGTGCCAGCAGCTCCAGGGGGCCGGGAAGTGAGCAGTTCTTC.

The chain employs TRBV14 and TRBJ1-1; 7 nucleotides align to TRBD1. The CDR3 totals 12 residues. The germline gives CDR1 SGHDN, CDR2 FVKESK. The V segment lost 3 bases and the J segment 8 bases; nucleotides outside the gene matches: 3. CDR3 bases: TGTGCCAGCAGCCACAGGGGGGGGGAAGCTTTCTTT. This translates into CASSHRGGEAFF. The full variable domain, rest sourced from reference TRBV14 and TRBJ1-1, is EAGVTQFPSHSVIEKGQTVTLRCDPISGHDNLYWYRRVMGKEIKFLLHFVKESKQDESGMPNNRFLAERTGGTYSTLKVQPAELEDSGVYFCASSHRGGEAFFGQGTRLTVV.

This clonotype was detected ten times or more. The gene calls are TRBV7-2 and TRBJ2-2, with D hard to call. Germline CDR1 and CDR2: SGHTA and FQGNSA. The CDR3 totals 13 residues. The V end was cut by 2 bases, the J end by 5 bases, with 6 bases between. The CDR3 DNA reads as TGTGCCAGCAGCTTAATGGGAACCGGGGAGCTGTTTTTT. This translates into CASSLMGTGELFF.

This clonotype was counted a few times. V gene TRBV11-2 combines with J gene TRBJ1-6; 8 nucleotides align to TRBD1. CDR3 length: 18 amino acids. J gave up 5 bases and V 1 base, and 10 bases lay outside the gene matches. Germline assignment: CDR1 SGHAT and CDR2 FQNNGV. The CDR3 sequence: CASSLVTIGQGNNSPLHF. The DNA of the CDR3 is TGTGCCAGCAGCTTAGTGACGATTGGACAGGGCAATAATTCACCCCTCCACTTT.

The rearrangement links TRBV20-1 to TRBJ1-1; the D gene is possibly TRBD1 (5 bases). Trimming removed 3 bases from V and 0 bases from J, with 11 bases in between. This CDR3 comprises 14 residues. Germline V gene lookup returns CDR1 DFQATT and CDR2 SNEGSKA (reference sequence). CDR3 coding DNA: TGCAGTGCTAGGAAAGGACACTTGAACACTGAAGCTTTCTTT. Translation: CSARKGHLNTEAFF.

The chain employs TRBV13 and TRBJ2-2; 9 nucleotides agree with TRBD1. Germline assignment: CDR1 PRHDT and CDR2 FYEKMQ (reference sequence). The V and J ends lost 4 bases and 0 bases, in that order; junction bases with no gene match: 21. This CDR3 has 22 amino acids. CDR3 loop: CASSSPGDRASRGLSNTGELFF. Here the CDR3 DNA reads TGTGCCAGCAGCTCCCCAGGGGACAGGGCATCTCGGGGACTCTCGAACACCGGGGAGCTGTTTTTT. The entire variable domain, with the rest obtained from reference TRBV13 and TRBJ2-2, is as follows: AAGVIQSPRHLIKEKRETATLKCYPIPRHDTVYWYQQGPGQDPQFLISFYEKMQSDKGSIPDRFSAQQFSDYHSELNMSSLELGDSALYFCASSSPGDRASRGLSNTGELFFGEGSRLTVL.

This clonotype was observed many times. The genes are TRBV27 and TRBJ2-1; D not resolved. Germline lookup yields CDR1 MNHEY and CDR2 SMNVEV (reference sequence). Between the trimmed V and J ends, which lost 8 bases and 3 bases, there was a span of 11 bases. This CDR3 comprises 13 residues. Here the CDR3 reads CASGQADYNEQFF. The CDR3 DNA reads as TGTGCCAGCGGCCAGGCAGACTACAATGAGCAGTTCTTC.

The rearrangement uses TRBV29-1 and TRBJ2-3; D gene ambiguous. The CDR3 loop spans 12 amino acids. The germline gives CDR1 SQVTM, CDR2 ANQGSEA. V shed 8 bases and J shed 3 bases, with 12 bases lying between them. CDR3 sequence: CSQTDGTDTQYF. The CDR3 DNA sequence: TGCAGCCAAACCGATGGGACAGATACGCAGTATTTT.

CDR3 amino acids: CSAMTGDYNEQFF. In DNA, the CDR3 is TGCAGCGCGATGACAGGGGACTACAATGAGCAGTTCTTC. V is TRBV29-1 and J is TRBJ2-1; 8 bases are a match to TRBD1. The CDR3 is 13 amino acids. The germline V gene has CDR1 SQVTM and CDR2 ANQGSEA. J gave up 3 bases and V 7 bases, and 5 bases lay outside the gene matches.

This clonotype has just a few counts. The CDR3 DNA sequence: TGTGCCAGCAGCCAAGTAAGGGGCTATGAGCAGTTCTTC. It translates to CASSQVRGYEQFF. This chain uses TRBV14 with TRBJ2-1, with a weak D call TRBD1 (5 bases). This CDR3 comprises 13 residues. V gave up 1 base and J gave up 8 bases, with 9 bases separating them. Germline CDR1 is SGHDN and CDR2 is FVKESK.